The text below deals with one T cell receptor beta chain. The antigen is undetermined. The J segment lost 3 bases and the V segment lost 8 bases, leaving 13 bases of the junction unmatched. Germline V gene data show CDR1 as MNHEY and CDR2 as SVGAGI. The CDR3 consists of 15 residues. The repertoire was sequenced with immunoSEQ multiplex PCR; TCRdb's copy has only in-frame clones and lacks some. The table has more than 90,000 clones, around 83% seen once. This sample stems from a study of T cell responses to AZD1222 COVID-19 vaccine. Regarding the study as a whole: Females outnumbered males among donors, who were mostly white British; clonal diversity was possibly underestimated. Repertoires were obtained only post-peak T cell response. Two doses of AZD1222 preceded a rise in Spike-specific TCR breadth and depth. At 160-218 and 743-854, vaccine-associated CD4 TCRs were dominant, and they spanned spike.

The chain is built from TRBV6-5 and TRBJ2-7, with 7 bases that match TRBD1. The receptor's source is an adult who received the AZD1222 COVID-19 vaccine. The sequencing here drew on peripheral blood, taken 28 days after the second AZD1222 dose. The CDR3 protein is CASAQTGVERYEQYF. The DNA for the CDR3 is TGTGCCAGCGCCCAAACAGGGGTTGAGCGCTACGAGCAGTACTTC.